This T cell receptor beta chain stems from a study of control samples from healthy donors and cancer patients. Profiled with immunoSEQ multiplex PCR; TCRdb holds only in-frame clones, not every one. The repertoire holds about 130,000 clones, with roughly 84% as singletons. V lost 5 bases and J lost 4; bases outside the gene matches: 12. CDR3 length equals 16 residues. Germline V gene data show CDR1 as MNHEY and CDR2 as SMNVEV (reference sequence). Sample: blood. The source is a man aged 50-60 years in good health. This chain links TRBV27 with TRBJ2-7; TRBD1 matches 9 bases. The chain's CDR3 is CASSIGPGQGTYEQYF. CDR3 nucleotides: TGTGCCAGCAGTATCGGACCGGGACAGGGAACATACGAGCAGTACTTC.